This TCR beta chain was captured by sequencing in a study of blood T cell repertoires in COVID-19. Study context: Samples taken during acute and convalescent COVID-19 were collected in the United States, Italy and Spain. The cDNA or gDNA used as material had been derived from T cells, B-cell-depleted T cells, or PBMCs.

Per the original methods: Amplification of reference gene primers provided the estimated nucleated cell counts. Produced via immunoSEQ multiplex PCR; TCRdb's table is partial and in-frame only. That table supplies the V and J calls and clone size; D and trimming were determined from the DNA. Among over 200,000 clones, approximately 83% were seen once, and the ten largest hold about 3%. The CDR3 covers 14 residues. Looked up from germline, CDR1 is SGDLS and CDR2 is YYNGEE. The trim removed 0 bases at V and 6 bases at J, leaving 3 bases unmatched. Source material: peripheral blood. The chain uses TRBV9 and TRBJ1-1; 9 bases are a match to TRBD1. This clonotype was sampled from a woman in her 30s who had recovered from COVID-19. The CDR3 DNA sequence: TGTGCCAGCAGCGTAGATGACAGGGGGGCTGAAGCTTTCTTT. This gives the protein CASSVDDRGAEAFF.